This T cell receptor beta chain was identified during a study of blood T cell repertoires in COVID-19. TCRdb's table, derived via immunoSEQ multiplex PCR, lists solely in-frame clones and lacks some. The sample contains 150,000 to 200,000 clones, roughly 90% of which appear only once. Sequencing was performed on peripheral blood. The clonotype was recovered from a man between 60 and 70 years old with active or convalescent COVID-19.

CDR3 residues: CAIGPSGGPTGELFF. In DNA, the CDR3 is TGTGCCATCGGGCCTAGCGGGGGTCCCACCGGGGAGCTGTTTTTT. This sequence joins TRBV10-3 and TRBJ2-2, with 10 bases that match TRBD2. V lost 8 bases and J lost 4; bases outside the gene matches: 7. The CDR3 runs to 15 residues. Germline V gene sequence: CDR1 ENHRY, CDR2 SYGVKD.